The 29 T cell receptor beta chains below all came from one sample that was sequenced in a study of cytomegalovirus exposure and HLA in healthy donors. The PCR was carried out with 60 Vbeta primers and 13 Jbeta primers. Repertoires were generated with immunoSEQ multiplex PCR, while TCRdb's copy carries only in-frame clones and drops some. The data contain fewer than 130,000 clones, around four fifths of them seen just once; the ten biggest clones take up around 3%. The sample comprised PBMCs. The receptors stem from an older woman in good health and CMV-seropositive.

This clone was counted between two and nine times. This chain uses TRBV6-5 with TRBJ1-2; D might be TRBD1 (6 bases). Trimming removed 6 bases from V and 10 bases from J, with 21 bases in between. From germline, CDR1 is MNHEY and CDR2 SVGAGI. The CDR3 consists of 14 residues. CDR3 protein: CASRLDRLTSFYTF. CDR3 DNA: TGTGCCAGCAGACTAGACAGGTTAACGAGCTTCTACACCTTC.

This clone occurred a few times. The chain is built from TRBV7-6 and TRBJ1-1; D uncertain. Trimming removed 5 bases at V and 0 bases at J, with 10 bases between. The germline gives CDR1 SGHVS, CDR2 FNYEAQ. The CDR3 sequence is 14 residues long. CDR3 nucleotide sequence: TGTGCCAGCAGCCCCGGAGGAGTGAACACTGAAGCTTTCTTT. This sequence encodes CASSPGGVNTEAFF. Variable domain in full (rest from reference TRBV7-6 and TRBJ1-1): GAGVSQSPRYKVTKRGQDVALRCDPISGHVSLYWYRQALGQGPEFLTYFNYEAQQDKSGLPNDRFSAERPEGSISTLTIQRTEQRDSAMYRCASSPGGVNTEAFFGQGTRLTVV.

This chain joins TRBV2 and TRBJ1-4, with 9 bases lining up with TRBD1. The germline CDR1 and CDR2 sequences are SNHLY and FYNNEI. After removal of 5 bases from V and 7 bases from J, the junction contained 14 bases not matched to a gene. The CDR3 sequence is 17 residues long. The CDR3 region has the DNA TGTGCCAGCAGTCAGCCGGGACAGGGATTTATCAGTGAAAAACTGTTTTTT. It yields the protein CASSQPGQGFISEKLFF.

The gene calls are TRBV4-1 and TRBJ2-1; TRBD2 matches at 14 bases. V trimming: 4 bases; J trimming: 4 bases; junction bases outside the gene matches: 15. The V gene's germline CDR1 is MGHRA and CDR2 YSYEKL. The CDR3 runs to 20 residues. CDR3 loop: CASSPSGTSGSVGVYNEQFF. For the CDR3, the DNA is TGCGCCAGCAGCCCATCCGGGACTAGCGGGAGTGTCGGGGTTTACAATGAGCAGTTCTTC.

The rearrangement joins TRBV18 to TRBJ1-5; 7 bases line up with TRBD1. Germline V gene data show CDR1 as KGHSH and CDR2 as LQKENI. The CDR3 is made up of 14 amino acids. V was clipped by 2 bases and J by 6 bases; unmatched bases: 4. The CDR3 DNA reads TGTGCCAGCTCACCAACAGGGGCGCGTCAGCCCCAGCATTTT. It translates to CASSPTGARQPQHF.

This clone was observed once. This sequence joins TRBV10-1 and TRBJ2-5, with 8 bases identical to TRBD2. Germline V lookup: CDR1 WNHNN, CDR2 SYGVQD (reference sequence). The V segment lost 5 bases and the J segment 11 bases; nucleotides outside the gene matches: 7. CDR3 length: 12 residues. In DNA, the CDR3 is TGCGCCAGCAGTCCGGAAGCGGGGGAGCAGTACTTC. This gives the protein CASSPEAGEQYF.

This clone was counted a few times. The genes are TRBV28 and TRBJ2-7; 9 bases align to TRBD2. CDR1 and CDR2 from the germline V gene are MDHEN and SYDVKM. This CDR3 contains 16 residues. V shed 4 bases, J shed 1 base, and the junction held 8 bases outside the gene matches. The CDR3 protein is CASSSGAGGPSYEQYF. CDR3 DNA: TGTGCCAGCAGTTCCGGGGCGGGAGGGCCATCCTACGAGCAGTACTTC.

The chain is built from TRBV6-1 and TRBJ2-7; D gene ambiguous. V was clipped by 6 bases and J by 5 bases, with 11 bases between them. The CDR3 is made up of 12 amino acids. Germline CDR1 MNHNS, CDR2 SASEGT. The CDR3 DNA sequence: TGTGCCAGCAGGGGTCTAGTCAACGAGCAGTACTTC. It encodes CASRGLVNEQYF.

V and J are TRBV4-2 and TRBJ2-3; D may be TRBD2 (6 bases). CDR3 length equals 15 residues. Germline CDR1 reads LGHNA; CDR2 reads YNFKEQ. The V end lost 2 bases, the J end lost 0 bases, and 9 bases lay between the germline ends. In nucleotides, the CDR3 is TGTGCCAGCAGCCAAAAGGGACTCAGCACAGATACGCAGTATTTT. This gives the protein CASSQKGLSTDTQYF.

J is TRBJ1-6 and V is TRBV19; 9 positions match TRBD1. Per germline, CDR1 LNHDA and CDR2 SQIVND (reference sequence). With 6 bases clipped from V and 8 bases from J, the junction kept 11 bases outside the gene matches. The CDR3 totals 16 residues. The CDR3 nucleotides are TGTGCCAGTAGAAGCCAGGGACAGGGTCTGGATTCACCCCTCCACTTT. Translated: CASRSQGQGLDSPLHF.

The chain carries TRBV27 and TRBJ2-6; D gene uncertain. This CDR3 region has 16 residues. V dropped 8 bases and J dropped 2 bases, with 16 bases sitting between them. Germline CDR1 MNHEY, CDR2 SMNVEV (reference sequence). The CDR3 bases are TGTGCCAGCCGCGCCAGGTCCTTCCCTGGGGCCAACGTCCTGACTTTC. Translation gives CASRARSFPGANVLTF.

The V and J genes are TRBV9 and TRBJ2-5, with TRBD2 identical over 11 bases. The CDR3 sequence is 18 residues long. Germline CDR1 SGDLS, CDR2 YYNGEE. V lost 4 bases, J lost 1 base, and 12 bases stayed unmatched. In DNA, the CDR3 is TGTGCCAGCAGCTTCCGAAGTAGCGGGAGGGGCGGCCAAGAGACCCAGTACTTC. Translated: CASSFRSSGRGGQETQYF.

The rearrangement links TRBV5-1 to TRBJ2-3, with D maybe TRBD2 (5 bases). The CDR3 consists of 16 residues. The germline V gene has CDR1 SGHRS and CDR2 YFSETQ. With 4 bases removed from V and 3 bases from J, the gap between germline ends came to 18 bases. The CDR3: CASSPILAGATDTQYF. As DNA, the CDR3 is TGCGCCAGCAGCCCGATACTGGCGGGTGCAACAGATACGCAGTATTTT.

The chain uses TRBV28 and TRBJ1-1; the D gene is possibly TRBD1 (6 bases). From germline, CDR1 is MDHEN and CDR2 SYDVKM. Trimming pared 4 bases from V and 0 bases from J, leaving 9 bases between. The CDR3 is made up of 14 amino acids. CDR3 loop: CASSWTVMNTEAFF. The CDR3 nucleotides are TGTGCCAGCAGTTGGACAGTTATGAACACTGAAGCTTTCTTT.

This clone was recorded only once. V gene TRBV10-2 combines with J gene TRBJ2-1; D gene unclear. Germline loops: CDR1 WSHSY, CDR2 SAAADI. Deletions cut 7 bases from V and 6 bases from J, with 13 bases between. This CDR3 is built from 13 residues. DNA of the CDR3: TGCGCCAGCACCGAGATAGCTCGCAATGAGCAGTTCTTC. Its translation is CASTEIARNEQFF.

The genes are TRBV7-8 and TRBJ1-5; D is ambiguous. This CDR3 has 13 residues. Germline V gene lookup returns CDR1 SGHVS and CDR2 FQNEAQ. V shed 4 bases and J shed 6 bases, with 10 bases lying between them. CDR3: CASSSSLFQPQHF. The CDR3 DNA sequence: TGTGCCAGCAGCTCCTCCCTTTTTCAGCCCCAGCATTTT.

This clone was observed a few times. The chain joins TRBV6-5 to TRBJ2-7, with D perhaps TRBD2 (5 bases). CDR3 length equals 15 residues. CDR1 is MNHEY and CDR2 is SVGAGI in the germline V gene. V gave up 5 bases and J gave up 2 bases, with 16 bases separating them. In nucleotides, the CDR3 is TGTGCCAGCAGTAGGTTTGATCGGGGAACCTACGAGCAGTACTTC. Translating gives CASSRFDRGTYEQYF.

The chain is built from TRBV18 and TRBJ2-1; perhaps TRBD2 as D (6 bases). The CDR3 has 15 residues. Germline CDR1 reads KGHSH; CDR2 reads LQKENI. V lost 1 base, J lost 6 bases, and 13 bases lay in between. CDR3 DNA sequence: TGTGCCAGCTCACCACTGGCGGGAATGGTCAATGAGCAGTTCTTC. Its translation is CASSPLAGMVNEQFF.

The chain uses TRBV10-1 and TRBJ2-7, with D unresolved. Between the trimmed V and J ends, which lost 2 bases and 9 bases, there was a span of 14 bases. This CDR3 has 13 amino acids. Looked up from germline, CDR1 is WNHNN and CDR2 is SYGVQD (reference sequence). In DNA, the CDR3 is TGCGCCAGCAGTGAGCCAGGAATTTCTGTGCAGTACTTC. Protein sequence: CASSEPGISVQYF.

The CDR3 nucleotides are TGCGCCAGCAGCATTTCCAATACAGGGTACTATGGCTACACCTTC. It specifies CASSISNTGYYGYTF. V and J are TRBV5-1 and TRBJ1-2; a possible D gene is TRBD1 (6 bases). Trimming stripped 4 bases from V and 3 bases from J, with 16 bases between. The germline CDR1 and CDR2 sequences are SGHRS and YFSETQ. The CDR3 is 15 residues long. The whole variable domain, filled in from reference TRBV5-1 and TRBJ1-2, reads KAGVTQTPRYLIKTRGQQVTLSCSPISGHRSVSWYQQTPGQGLQFLFEYFSETQRNKGNFPGRFSGRQFSNSRSEMNVSTLELGDSALYLCASSISNTGYYGYTFGSGTRLTVV.

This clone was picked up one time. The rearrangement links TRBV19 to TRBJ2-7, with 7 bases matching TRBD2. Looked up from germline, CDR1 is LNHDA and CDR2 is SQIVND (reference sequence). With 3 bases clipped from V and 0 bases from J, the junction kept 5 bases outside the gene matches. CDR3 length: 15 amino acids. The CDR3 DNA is TGTGCCAGTAGTATGAGCGGGGCGAGCTCCTACGAGCAGTACTTC. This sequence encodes CASSMSGASSYEQYF. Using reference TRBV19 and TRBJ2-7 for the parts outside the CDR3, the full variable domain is DGGITQSPKYLFRKEGQNVTLSCEQNLNHDAMYWYRQDPGQGLRLIYYSQIVNDFQKGDIAEGYSVSREKKESFPLTVTSAQKNPTAFYLCASSMSGASSYEQYFGPGTRLTVT.

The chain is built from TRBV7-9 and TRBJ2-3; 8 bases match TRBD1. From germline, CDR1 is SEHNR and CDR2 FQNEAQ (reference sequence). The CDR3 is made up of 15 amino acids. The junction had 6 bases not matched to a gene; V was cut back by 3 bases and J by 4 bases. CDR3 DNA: TGTGCCAGCAGCTTTTGGACAGGGTGGGCAGATACGCAGTATTTT. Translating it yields CASSFWTGWADTQYF.

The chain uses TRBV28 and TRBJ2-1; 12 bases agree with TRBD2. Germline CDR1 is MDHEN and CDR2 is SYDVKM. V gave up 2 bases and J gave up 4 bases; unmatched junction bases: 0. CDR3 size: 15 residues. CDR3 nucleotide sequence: TGTGCCAGCAGTTTAGGGACTAGCGGGTACAATGAGCAGTTCTTC. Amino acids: CASSLGTSGYNEQFF. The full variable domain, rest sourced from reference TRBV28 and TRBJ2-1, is DVKVTQSSRYLVKRTGEKVFLECVQDMDHENMFWYRQDPGLGLRLIYFSYDVKMKEKGDIPEGYSVSREKKERFSLILESASTNQTSMYLCASSLGTSGYNEQFFGPGTRLTVL.

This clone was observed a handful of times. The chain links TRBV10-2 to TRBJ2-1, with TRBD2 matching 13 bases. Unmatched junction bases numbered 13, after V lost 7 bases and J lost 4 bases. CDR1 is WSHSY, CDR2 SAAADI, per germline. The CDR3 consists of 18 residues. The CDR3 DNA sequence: TGCGCCAGCAATCCCATTCAGTGGACTAGCGGGAGTTACAATGAGCAGTTCTTC. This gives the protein CASNPIQWTSGSYNEQFF.

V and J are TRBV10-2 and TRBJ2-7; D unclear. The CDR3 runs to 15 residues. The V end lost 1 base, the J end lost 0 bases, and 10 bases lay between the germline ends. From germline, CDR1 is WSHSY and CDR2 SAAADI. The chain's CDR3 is CASSELVLASYEQYF. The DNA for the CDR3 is TGCGCCAGCAGTGAGTTGGTATTAGCCTCCTACGAGCAGTACTTC.

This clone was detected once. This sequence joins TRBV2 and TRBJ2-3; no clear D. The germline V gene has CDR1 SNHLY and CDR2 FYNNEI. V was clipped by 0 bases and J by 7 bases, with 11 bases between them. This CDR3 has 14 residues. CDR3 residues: CASSEASRMNTQYF. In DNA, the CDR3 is TGTGCCAGCAGTGAAGCAAGCAGGATGAATACGCAGTATTTT.

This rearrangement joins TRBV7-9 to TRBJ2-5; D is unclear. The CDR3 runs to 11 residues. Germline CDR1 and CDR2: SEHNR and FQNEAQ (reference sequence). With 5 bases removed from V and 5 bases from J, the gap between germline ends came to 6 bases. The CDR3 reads CASSPRETQYF. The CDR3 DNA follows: TGTGCCAGCAGCCCTCGGGAGACCCAGTACTTC.

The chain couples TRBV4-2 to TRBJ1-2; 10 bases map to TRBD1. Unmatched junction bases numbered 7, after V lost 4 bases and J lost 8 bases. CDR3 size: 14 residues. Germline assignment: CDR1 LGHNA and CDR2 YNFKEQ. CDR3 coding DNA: TGTGCCAGCAGCCTCCAGACAGGGGGCTCGGGCTACACCTTC. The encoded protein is CASSLQTGGSGYTF.

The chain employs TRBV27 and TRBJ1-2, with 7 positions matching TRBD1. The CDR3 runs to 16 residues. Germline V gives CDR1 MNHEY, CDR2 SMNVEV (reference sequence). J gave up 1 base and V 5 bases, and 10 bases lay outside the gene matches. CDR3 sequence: CASSPTWDSYNYGYTF. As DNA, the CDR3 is TGTGCCAGCAGTCCCACCTGGGACAGCTATAACTATGGCTACACCTTC.